The present TCR beta chain was sequenced within a study of blood T cells in healthy people across ages. Study conclusions and caveats: Changes seen in expanded clonotypes were possibly confounded by donor CMV status left unknown.

In germline, CDR1 is SGHVS, CDR2 FNYEAQ. V lost 4 bases to trimming and J lost 8 bases; unmatched junction nucleotides: 2. The CDR3 contains 14 residues. This clonotype came up many times. Antigen unknown. A J-beta primer mix and a sample-barcoded 5' primer were used in a second PCR of roughly 6 to 11 cycles. Every individual sample yielded 2.5 million or more paired-end reads (each containing CDR3). Each CDR3 protein gets one entry after TCRdb re-called the 5' RACE reads with MiXCR. This sample has 540,000 or so distinct CDR3 sequences, with 47% found just once. The chain links TRBV7-6 to TRBJ1-6; 10 positions match TRBD1. The TCR sequence derives from a man older than 75 in good health. The specimen was blood. The CDR3 DNA sequence: TGTGCCAGCAGCTCCGGGACAGGGGATTCACCCCTCCACTTT. Its protein is CASSSGTGDSPLHF.